This is a list of T cell receptor beta chains from one sample in a study of blood T cell repertoires in COVID-19. TCRdb's table, derived via immunoSEQ multiplex PCR, lists solely in-frame clones and lacks some. This table has around 140,000 clones, about 90% appearing once. The sample consisted of PBMCs or T cells enriched from blood (not recorded which). The receptors stem from a woman aged 40 to 55 who had been exposed to COVID-19. The CDR3 runs from the conserved cysteine through the conserved F or W. Each record gives: clone size, V gene, D gene, J gene, CDR3 length, CDR3 DNA, CDR3 protein. A D gene is named only where the DNA matches it firmly. The size of a clone is reported for some rows only, either as once, few or many, or as a class for expanded clones.

clone size: .; V gene: TRBV5-4; D gene: .; J gene: TRBJ2-7; CDR3 length: 13; CDR3 DNA: TGTGCCAGCAGCTTGGCCCATCGATCCGCGGGGACTTTC; CDR3 protein: CASSLAHRSAGTF
clone size: .; V gene: TRBV5-8; D gene: .; J gene: TRBJ1-2; CDR3 length: 13; CDR3 DNA: TGTGCCAGCAGCTTCGGTCAGGGGTATGGCTACACCTTC; CDR3 protein: CASSFGQGYGYTF
clone size: .; V gene: TRBV27; D gene: .; J gene: TRBJ1-2; CDR3 length: 14; CDR3 DNA: TGTGCCAGCAGTTTATCTGGCGGATACTATGGCTACACCTTC; CDR3 protein: CASSLSGGYYGYTF
clone size: .; V gene: TRBV27; D gene: .; J gene: TRBJ1-2; CDR3 length: 13; CDR3 DNA: TGTGCCAGCAGTCTCAGCGGCGGCTATGGCTACACCTTC; CDR3 protein: CASSLSGGYGYTF
clone size: .; V gene: TRBV9; D gene: .; J gene: TRBJ2-3; CDR3 length: 17; CDR3 DNA: TGTGCCAGCAGCGTGGAGGGAGGAGTTGTTTTTACGGATACGCAGTATTTT; CDR3 protein: CASSVEGGVVFTDTQYF
clone size: .; V gene: TRBV12-5; D gene: .; J gene: TRBJ2-1; CDR3 length: 13; CDR3 DNA: TGTGCTAGTGGTTTACAGCTATACAATGAGCAGTTCTTC; CDR3 protein: CASGLQLYNEQFF
clone size: .; V gene: TRBV28; D gene: .; J gene: TRBJ2-7; CDR3 length: 15; CDR3 DNA: TGTGCCAGCAGTTGGCCCACGAAGACAGCCTACGAGCAGTACTTC; CDR3 protein: CASSWPTKTAYEQYF
clone size: once; V gene: TRBV28; D gene: .; J gene: TRBJ2-5; CDR3 length: 12; CDR3 DNA: TGTGCCACCCAACCCCAGGGCGAGACCCAGTACTTC; CDR3 protein: CATQPQGETQYF
clone size: .; V gene: TRBV6-4; D gene: TRBD2; J gene: TRBJ2-6; CDR3 length: 16; CDR3 DNA: TGTGCCAGCAGTGACGCGGGGGGTGCTGGGGCCAACGTCCTGACTTTC; CDR3 protein: CASSDAGGAGANVLTF
clone size: .; V gene: TRBV9; D gene: .; J gene: TRBJ1-1; CDR3 length: 13; CDR3 DNA: TGTGCCAGCAGCGTAGTCAGCGAAGCTGAAGCTTTCTTT; CDR3 protein: CASSVVSEAEAFF
clone size: once; V gene: TRBV25-1; D gene: TRBD1; J gene: TRBJ1-2; CDR3 length: 15; CDR3 DNA: TGTGCCAGCAGTGATGGACAGGGGTACGGGTATGGCTACACCTTC; CDR3 protein: CASSDGQGYGYGYTF
clone size: once; V gene: TRBV28; D gene: .; J gene: TRBJ2-1; CDR3 length: 12; CDR3 DNA: TGTGCCAGTAGCGCTACCTACAATGAGCAGTTCTTC; CDR3 protein: CASSATYNEQFF
clone size: .; V gene: TRBV19; D gene: .; J gene: TRBJ1-5; CDR3 length: 15; CDR3 DNA: TGTGCCAGTAGTATAGACCTGAAAGGGAGTCAGCCCCAGCATTTT; CDR3 protein: CASSIDLKGSQPQHF
clone size: .; V gene: TRBV5-1; D gene: .; J gene: TRBJ1-1; CDR3 length: 14; CDR3 DNA: TGCGCCAGCAGCGTTGCTACAGGGTACGCTGAAGCTTTCTTT; CDR3 protein: CASSVATGYAEAFF
clone size: once; V gene: TRBV3-1/TRBV3-2; D gene: .; J gene: TRBJ1-1; CDR3 length: 12; CDR3 DNA: TGTGCCAGCAGCCAGACAGGCTCTGAAGCTTTCTTT; CDR3 protein: CASSQTGSEAFF
clone size: .; V gene: TRBV12-5; D gene: .; J gene: TRBJ1-3; CDR3 length: 14; CDR3 DNA: TGTGCTAGTGGTTTGACAGGGACTGGAAACACCATATATTTT; CDR3 protein: CASGLTGTGNTIYF
clone size: .; V gene: TRBV19; D gene: TRBD1; J gene: TRBJ2-5; CDR3 length: 15; CDR3 DNA: TGTGCCAGTAGTGCCCTGGGACAGTCACAAGAGACCCAGTACTTC; CDR3 protein: CASSALGQSQETQYF
clone size: .; V gene: TRBV5-1; D gene: .; J gene: TRBJ2-5; CDR3 length: 16; CDR3 DNA: TGCGCCAGCAGCTCGGCCAGGAGGGCCAACGGGGAGACCCAGTACTTC; CDR3 protein: CASSSARRANGETQYF